The rows below give T cell receptor beta chains drawn from one sample of a study of cytomegalovirus exposure and HLA in healthy donors. Using immunoSEQ multiplex PCR, the repertoire was profiled, and TCRdb retains in-frame clones only, with some absent. The sample lists about 200,000 clones, approximately 12% occurring once. Sequenced material: PBMCs. The receptors shown here come from a man over 45 in good health and CMV-seropositive. CDR3s include the opening cysteine and the closing phenylalanine or tryptophan. Fields, in order: clone size, J gene, D gene, V gene, CDR3 protein, CDR3 DNA. A D gene is named only where the DNA matches it firmly. Size values are once, few and many counts, or a class for expanded clones, and some rows have none.

>.|TRBJ1-2|TRBD1|TRBV5-1
CASSSITGDGYTF
TGCGCCAGCAGCTCTATAACAGGGGACGGCTACACCTTC
>few|TRBJ1-3|.|TRBV6-5
CASSSIDSSGNTIYF
TGTGCCAGCAGCTCGATCGACAGCTCTGGAAACACCATATATTTT
>.|TRBJ1-5|.|TRBV21-1
CPRRSNQPQHF
TGTCCTAGACGAAGCAATCAGCCCCAGCATTTT
>.|TRBJ1-4|.|TRBV6-6
CASSFRQANEKLFF
TGTGCCAGCAGCTTTAGACAGGCAAATGAAAAACTGTTTTTT
>.|TRBJ2-7|.|TRBV6-1
CASSVNYEQYF
TGTGCCAGCAGTGTCAACTACGAGCAGTACTTC
>.|TRBJ1-6|TRBD1|TRBV6-1
CASRARTGSSPLHF
TGTGCCAGCAGGGCTAGGACAGGGAGCTCACCCCTCCACTTT
>few|TRBJ2-3|TRBD1|TRBV4-3
CASSEDGTGTFSHTDTQYF
TGCGCCAGCAGCGAAGATGGGACAGGGACTTTTTCCCACACAGATACGCAGTATTTT
>few|TRBJ2-5|.|TRBV6-5
CASRAWGSNIETQYF
TGTGCCAGCAGAGCTTGGGGCAGCAACATTGAGACCCAGTACTTC
>.|TRBJ2-5|TRBD2|TRBV9
CASSGRAGSAMETQYF
TGTGCCAGCAGCGGAAGAGCGGGGTCAGCCATGGAGACCCAGTACTTC
>.|TRBJ1-1|.|TRBV30
CAWSVGGRIEDTEAFF
TGTGCCTGGAGTGTGGGGGGGCGCATCGAGGACACTGAAGCTTTCTTT
>.|TRBJ2-7|.|TRBV29-1
CSVEEAGRTYEQYF
TGCAGCGTTGAAGAAGCTGGCAGGACCTACGAGCAGTACTTC
>few|TRBJ2-3|TRBD2|TRBV11-2
CASSPRTSGGARTQYF
TGTGCCAGCAGCCCCCGGACTAGCGGGGGGGCAAGAACGCAGTATTTT
>.|TRBJ2-1|TRBD2|TRBV6-5
CASSPRLALNNEQFF
TGTGCCAGCAGTCCAAGACTAGCGCTCAACAATGAGCAGTTCTTC
>.|TRBJ1-5|.|TRBV19
CASSIDGGVSNQPQHF
TGTGCCAGTAGTATAGATGGGGGCGTAAGCAATCAGCCCCAGCATTTT
>few|TRBJ2-3|TRBD2|TRBV7-9
CASSRLIMGLSGTTDTQYF
TGTGCCAGCAGCCGGTTAATAATGGGACTTAGCGGGACCACAGATACGCAGTATTTT
>few|TRBJ2-2|TRBD1|TRBV5-1
CASSRDGTGNTGELFF
TGCGCCAGCAGCCGGGACGGGACAGGGAACACCGGGGAGCTGTTTTTT
>.|TRBJ1-6|TRBD1|TRBV5-6
CASSGWTGSSYNSPLHF
TGTGCCAGCAGCGGTTGGACAGGCAGCTCCTATAATTCACCCCTCCACTTT
>.|TRBJ2-1|TRBD2|TRBV11-3
CASSLILAAYNEQFF
TGTGCCAGCAGCTTAATACTAGCGGCCTACAATGAGCAGTTCTTC
>few|TRBJ1-1|TRBD1|TRBV27
CASSLQGAGNTEAFF
TGTGCCAGCAGTTTACAGGGGGCAGGGAACACTGAAGCTTTCTTT
>few|TRBJ2-1|TRBD2|TRBV5-4
CASSMGLAGGYEQFF
TGTGCCAGCAGCATGGGACTAGCGGGGGGCTATGAGCAGTTCTTC
>.|TRBJ1-1|.|TRBV5-1
CASSSTSEAFF
TGCGCCAGCAGCTCGACATCCGAAGCTTTCTTT
>.|TRBJ1-1|TRBD1|TRBV7-2
CASSRSTGSNTEAFF
TGTGCCAGCAGCCGTTCGACAGGGTCGAACACTGAAGCTTTCTTT
>few|TRBJ1-1|.|TRBV11-3
CASSSRATEAFF
TGTGCCAGCAGCAGCAGGGCCACTGAAGCTTTCTTT
>.|TRBJ1-2|TRBD1|TRBV13
CASSSGQGTNGYTF
TGTGCCAGCAGCTCGGGACAGGGGACGAATGGCTACACCTTC
>.|TRBJ2-7|.|TRBV9
CASSVEAWGPYEQYF
TGTGCCAGCAGCGTAGAAGCTTGGGGGCCCTACGAGCAGTACTTC
>.|TRBJ1-6|TRBD1|TRBV30
CAWRPGQGGSPLHF
TGTGCCTGGAGGCCCGGACAGGGGGGGTCACCCCTCCACTTT
>.|TRBJ2-1|TRBD2|TRBV5-1
CASSLGLAGLSTYNEQFF
TGCGCCAGCAGCTTGGGGCTAGCGGGGCTATCCACCTACAATGAGCAGTTCTTC
>.|TRBJ1-6|.|TRBV30
CAWSEGQRFDNSPLHF
TGTGCCTGGAGTGAGGGACAAAGGTTTGATAATTCACCCCTCCACTTT
>.|TRBJ1-1|TRBD1|TRBV4-3
CASSHGQGRMNTEAFF
TGCGCCAGCAGCCATGGACAGGGCAGGATGAACACTGAAGCTTTCTTT
>.|TRBJ2-7|.|TRBV7-9
CASSSAGAMLTGPGEQYF
TGTGCCAGCAGCTCGGCGGGGGCTATGTTGACAGGACCGGGGGAGCAGTACTTC
>.|TRBJ1-6|.|TRBV30
CAWSVVGLGSPLHF
TGCGCCTGGAGTGTAGTGGGGCTAGGTTCACCCCTCCACTTT
>few|TRBJ2-3|.|TRBV15
CATSANRVKGDTQYF
TGTGCCACCAGTGCTAACAGGGTAAAAGGGGATACGCAGTATTTT
>few|TRBJ1-6|.|TRBV7-8
CASSLRRGSPLHF
TGTGCCAGCAGCCTCAGACGGGGTTCACCCCTCCACTTT
>.|TRBJ1-5|.|TRBV6-5
CASAPLTVSNQPQHF
TGTGCCAGCGCCCCCCTGACAGTGAGTAATCAGCCCCAGCATTTT
>.|TRBJ2-1|TRBD2|TRBV7-2
CASSSSGGYNEQFF
TGTGCCAGCAGCTCTAGCGGGGGCTACAATGAGCAGTTCTTC
>.|TRBJ1-1|TRBD1|TRBV7-2
CASSRDQGAQGTEAFF
TGTGCCAGCAGCAGAGACCAGGGGGCGCAGGGCACTGAAGCTTTCTTT
>.|TRBJ1-3|.|TRBV19
CASSMGANPAGNTIYF
TGTGCCAGTAGTATGGGAGCAAATCCCGCTGGAAACACCATATATTTT
>.|TRBJ1-6|TRBD1|TRBV25-1
CASSETGGKNSPLHF
TGTGCCAGCAGTGAAACAGGGGGCAAGAATTCACCCCTCCACTTT
>few|TRBJ2-7|.|TRBV30
CAWKLSPSYEQYF
TGTGCCTGGAAGCTTAGCCCTTCCTACGAGCAGTACTTC
>.|TRBJ2-6|.|TRBV7-2
CASSLGGEGANVLTF
TGTGCCAGCAGCTTAGGGGGGGAAGGGGCCAACGTCCTGACTTTC
>.|TRBJ2-7|.|TRBV4-2
CASSPVGGAYSYEQYF
TGTGCCAGCAGCCCGGTGGGGGGGGCCTATTCCTACGAGCAGTACTTC
>few|TRBJ2-3|.|TRBV29-1
CVGAGALEGDTQYF
TGTGTTGGCGCGGGGGCCCTAGAGGGAGATACGCAGTATTTT
>.|TRBJ1-1|.|TRBV6-5
CASRGGTEAFF
TGTGCCAGCAGGGGCGGGACTGAAGCTTTCTTT
>.|TRBJ1-2|.|TRBV14
CASSQQGFGYTF
TGTGCCAGCAGCCAACAGGGGTTTGGCTACACCTTC
>few|TRBJ2-6|.|TRBV7-9
CASSSTRSSGANVLTF
TGTGCCAGCAGCTCCACTCGTAGCTCTGGGGCCAACGTCCTGACTTTC
>few|TRBJ1-5|.|TRBV28
CASSDSPQPQHF
TGTGCCAGCAGTGACAGTCCTCAGCCCCAGCATTTT
>few|TRBJ1-2|.|TRBV29-1
CSVEEGNRAGGYTF
TGCAGCGTTGAAGAGGGGAACAGGGCGGGCGGCTACACCTTC
>few|TRBJ1-5|TRBD1|TRBV6-1
CASTETGGGQPQHF
TGTGCCAGCACCGAAACAGGGGGCGGGCAGCCCCAGCATTTT
>few|TRBJ2-7|.|TRBV11-2
CASSQIRRGWSYEQYF
TGTGCCAGCAGCCAAATCAGAAGGGGGTGGTCCTACGAGCAGTACTTC
>.|TRBJ2-1|.|TRBV19
CASSGSPISSYNEQFF
TGTGCCAGTAGCGGGAGCCCAATTAGCTCCTACAATGAGCAGTTCTTC
>.|TRBJ2-1|TRBD1|TRBV6-6
CASSRTGNEQFF
TGTGCCAGCAGTCGGACAGGGAATGAGCAGTTCTTC
>few|TRBJ1-2|TRBD1|TRBV28
CASSLTTGTPSYGYTF
TGTGCCAGCAGTTTAACGACAGGGACCCCCTCCTATGGCTACACCTTC
>.|TRBJ1-1|TRBD1|TRBV14
CASSQGGTVRNTEAFF
TGTGCCAGCAGCCAAGGCGGGACAGTAAGGAACACTGAAGCTTTCTTT
>few|TRBJ2-5|TRBD1|TRBV5-1
CASSLGGQPGAETQYF
TGCGCCAGCAGCTTGGGGGGACAGCCGGGTGCAGAGACCCAGTACTTC